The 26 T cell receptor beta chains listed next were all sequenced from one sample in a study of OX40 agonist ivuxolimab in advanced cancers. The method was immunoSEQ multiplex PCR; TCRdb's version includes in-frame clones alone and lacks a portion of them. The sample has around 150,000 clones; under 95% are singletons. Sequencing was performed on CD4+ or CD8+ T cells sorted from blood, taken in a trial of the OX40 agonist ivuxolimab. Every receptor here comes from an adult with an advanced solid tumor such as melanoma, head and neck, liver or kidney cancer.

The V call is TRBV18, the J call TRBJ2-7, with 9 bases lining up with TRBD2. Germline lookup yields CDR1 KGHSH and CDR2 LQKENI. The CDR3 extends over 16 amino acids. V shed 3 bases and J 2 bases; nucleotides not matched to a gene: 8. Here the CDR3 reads CASSPSLAGWAYEQYF. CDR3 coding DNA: TGTGCCAGCTCACCGAGTCTAGCGGGATGGGCCTACGAGCAGTACTTC.

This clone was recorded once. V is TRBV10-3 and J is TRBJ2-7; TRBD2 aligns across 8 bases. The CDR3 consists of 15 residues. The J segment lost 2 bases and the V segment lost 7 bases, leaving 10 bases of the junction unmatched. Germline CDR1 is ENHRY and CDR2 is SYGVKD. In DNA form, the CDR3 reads TGTGCCATCACCAGCTCCGGAGCGGGGGCCTACGAGCAGTACTTC. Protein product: CAITSSGAGAYEQYF.

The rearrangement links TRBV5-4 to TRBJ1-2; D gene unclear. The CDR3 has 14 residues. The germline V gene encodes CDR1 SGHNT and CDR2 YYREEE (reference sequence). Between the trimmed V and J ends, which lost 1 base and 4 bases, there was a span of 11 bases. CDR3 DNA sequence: TGTGCCAGCAGCTTGCTCACAGATCCCTATGGCTACACCTTC. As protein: CASSLLTDPYGYTF.

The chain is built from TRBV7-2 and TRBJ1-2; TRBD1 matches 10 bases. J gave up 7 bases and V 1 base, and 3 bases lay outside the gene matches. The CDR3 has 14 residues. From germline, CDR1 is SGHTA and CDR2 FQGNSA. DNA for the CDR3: TGTGCCAGCAGCTTAGGACAGGGGGCGCTTGGCTACACCTTC. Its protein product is CASSLGQGALGYTF. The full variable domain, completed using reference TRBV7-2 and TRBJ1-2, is GAGVSQSPSNKVTEKGKDVELRCDPISGHTALYWYRQSLGQGLEFLIYFQGNSAPDKSGLPSDRFSAERTGGSVSTLTIQRTQQEDSAVYLCASSLGQGALGYTFGSGTRLTVV.

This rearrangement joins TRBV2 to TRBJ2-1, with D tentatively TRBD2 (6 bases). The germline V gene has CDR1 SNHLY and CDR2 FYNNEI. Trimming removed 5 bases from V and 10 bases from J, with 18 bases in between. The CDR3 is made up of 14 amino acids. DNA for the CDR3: TGTGCCAGCAGTATAAACGCGGGACTCCTCGAGCAGTTCTTC. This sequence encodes CASSINAGLLEQFF. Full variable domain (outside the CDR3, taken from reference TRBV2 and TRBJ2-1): EPEVTQTPSHQVTQMGQEVILRCVPISNHLYFYWYRQILGQKVEFLVSFYNNEISEKSEIFDDQFSVERPDGSNFTLKIRSTKLEDSAMYFCASSINAGLLEQFFGPGTRLTVL.

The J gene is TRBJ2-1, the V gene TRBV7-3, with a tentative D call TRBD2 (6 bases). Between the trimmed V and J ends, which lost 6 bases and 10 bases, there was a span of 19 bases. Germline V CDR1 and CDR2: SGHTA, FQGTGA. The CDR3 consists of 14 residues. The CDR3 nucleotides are TGTGCCAGCAGTCCCAGGCCGGAGGGCCAAGAGCAGTTCTTC. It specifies CASSPRPEGQEQFF.

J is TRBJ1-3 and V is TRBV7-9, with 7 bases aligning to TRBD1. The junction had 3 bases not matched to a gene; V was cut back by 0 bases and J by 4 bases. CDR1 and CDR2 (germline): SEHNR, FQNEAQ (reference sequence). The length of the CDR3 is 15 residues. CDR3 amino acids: CASSLAGGSGNTIYF. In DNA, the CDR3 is TGTGCCAGCAGCTTAGCAGGGGGCTCCGGAAACACCATATATTTT.

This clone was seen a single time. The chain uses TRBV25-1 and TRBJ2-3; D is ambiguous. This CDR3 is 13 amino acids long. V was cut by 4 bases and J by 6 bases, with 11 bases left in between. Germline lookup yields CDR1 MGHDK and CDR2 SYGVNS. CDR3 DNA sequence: TGTGCCAGCAGTGTGACGCTAGGGGATACGCAGTATTTT. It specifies CASSVTLGDTQYF. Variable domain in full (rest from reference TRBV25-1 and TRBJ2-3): EADIYQTPRYLVIGTGKKITLECSQTMGHDKMYWYQQDPGMELHLIHYSYGVNSTEKGDLSSESTVSRIRTEHFPLTLESARPSHTSQYLCASSVTLGDTQYFGPGTRLTVL.

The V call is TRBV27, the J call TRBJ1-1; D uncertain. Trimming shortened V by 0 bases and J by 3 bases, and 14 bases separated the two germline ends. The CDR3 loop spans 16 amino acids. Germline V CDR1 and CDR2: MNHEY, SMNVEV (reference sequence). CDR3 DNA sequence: TGTGCCAGCAGTTTATCTATAACGGCCAGATACACTGAAGCTTTCTTT. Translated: CASSLSITARYTEAFF.

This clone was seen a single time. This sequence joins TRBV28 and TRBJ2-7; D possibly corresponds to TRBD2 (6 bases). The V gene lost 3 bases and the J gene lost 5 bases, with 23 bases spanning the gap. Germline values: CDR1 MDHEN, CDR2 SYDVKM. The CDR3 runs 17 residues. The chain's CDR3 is CASSFATRGLGGHEQYF. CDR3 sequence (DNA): TGTGCCAGCAGTTTTGCCACCCGGGGCCTGGGGGGTCACGAGCAGTACTTC.

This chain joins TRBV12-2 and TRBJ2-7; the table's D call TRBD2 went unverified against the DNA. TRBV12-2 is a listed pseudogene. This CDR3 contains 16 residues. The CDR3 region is CASRPQTGRPRGEQYF. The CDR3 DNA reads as TGTGCAAGTCGCCCCCAAACGGGACGGCCGCGGGGCGAGCAGTACTTC.

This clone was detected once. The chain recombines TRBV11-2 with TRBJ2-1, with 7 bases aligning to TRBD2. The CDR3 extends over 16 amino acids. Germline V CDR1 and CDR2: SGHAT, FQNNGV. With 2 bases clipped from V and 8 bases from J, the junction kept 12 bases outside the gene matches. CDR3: CASSLNGPGGMYEQFF. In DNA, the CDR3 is TGTGCCAGCAGCTTAAACGGCCCGGGAGGTATGTATGAGCAGTTCTTC.

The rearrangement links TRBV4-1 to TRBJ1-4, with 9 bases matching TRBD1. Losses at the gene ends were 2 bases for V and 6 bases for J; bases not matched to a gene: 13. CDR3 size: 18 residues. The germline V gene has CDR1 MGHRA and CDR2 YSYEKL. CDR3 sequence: CASSQPTGGGGFDEKLFF. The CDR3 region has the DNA TGCGCCAGCAGCCAACCCACAGGGGGCGGGGGGTTTGATGAAAAACTGTTTTTT.

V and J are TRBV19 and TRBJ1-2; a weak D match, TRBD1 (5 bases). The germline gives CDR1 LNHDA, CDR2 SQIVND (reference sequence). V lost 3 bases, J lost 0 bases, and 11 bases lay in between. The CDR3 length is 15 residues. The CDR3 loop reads CASSIAQGTNYGYTF. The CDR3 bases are TGTGCCAGTAGTATCGCGCAGGGAACTAACTATGGCTACACCTTC.

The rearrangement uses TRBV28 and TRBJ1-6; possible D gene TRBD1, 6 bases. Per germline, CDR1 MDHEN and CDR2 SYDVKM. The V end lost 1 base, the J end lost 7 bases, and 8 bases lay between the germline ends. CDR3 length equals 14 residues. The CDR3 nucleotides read TGTGCCAGCAGTTTATACAGGGCCAATTCACCCCTCCACTTT. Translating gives CASSLYRANSPLHF.

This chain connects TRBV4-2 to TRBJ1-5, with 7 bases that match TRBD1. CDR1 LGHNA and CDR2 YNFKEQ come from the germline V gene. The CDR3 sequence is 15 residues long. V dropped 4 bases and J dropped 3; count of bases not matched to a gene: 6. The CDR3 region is CASSPQGDLNQPQHF. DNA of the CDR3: TGTGCCAGCAGCCCCCAGGGGGACCTCAATCAGCCCCAGCATTTT.

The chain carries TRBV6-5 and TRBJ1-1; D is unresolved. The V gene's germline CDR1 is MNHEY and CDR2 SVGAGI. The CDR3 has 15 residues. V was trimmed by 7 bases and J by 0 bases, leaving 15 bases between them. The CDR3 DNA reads TGTGCCAGCATCCGAGACGGGTACATGAACACTGAAGCTTTCTTT. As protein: CASIRDGYMNTEAFF.

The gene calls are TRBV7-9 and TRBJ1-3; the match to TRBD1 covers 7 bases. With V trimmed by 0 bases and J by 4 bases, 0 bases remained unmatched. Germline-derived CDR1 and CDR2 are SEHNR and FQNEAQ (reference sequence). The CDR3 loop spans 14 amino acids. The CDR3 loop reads CASSLAGQGNTIYF. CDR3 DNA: TGTGCCAGCAGCTTAGCGGGACAGGGAAACACCATATATTTT.

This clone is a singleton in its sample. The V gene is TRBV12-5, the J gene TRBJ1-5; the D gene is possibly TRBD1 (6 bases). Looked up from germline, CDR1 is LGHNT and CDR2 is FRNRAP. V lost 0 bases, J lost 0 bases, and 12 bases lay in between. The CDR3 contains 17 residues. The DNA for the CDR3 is TGTGCTAGTGGTTTGGTACATGGGGGGCTTAGCAATCAGCCCCAGCATTTT. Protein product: CASGLVHGGLSNQPQHF.

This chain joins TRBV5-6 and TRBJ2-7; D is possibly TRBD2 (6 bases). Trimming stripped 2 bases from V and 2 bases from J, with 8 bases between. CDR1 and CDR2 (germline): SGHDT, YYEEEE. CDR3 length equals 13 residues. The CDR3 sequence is CASSLGTPYEQYF. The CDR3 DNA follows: TGTGCCAGCAGCTTAGGGACTCCCTACGAGCAGTACTTC.

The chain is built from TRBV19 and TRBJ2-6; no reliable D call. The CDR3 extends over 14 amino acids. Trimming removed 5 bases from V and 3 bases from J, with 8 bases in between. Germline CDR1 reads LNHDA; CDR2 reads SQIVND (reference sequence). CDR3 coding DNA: TGTGCCAGTAGTTCGGTTAGTGGGGCCAACGTCCTGACTTTC. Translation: CASSSVSGANVLTF.

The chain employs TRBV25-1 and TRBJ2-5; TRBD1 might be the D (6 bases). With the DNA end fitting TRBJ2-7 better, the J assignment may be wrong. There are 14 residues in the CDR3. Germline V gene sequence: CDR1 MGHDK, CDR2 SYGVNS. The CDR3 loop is CASRPPGVPYEQYF. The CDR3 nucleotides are TGTGCCAGCAGACCACCAGGGGTTCCCTACGAGCAGTACTTC.

Here the CDR3 reads CASSGARDTQYF. Here the CDR3 DNA reads TGTGCCAGCAGTGGTGCTCGGGATACGCAGTATTTT. The chain carries TRBV4-2 and TRBJ2-3; D gene ambiguous. Trimming shortened V by 6 bases and J by 6 bases, and 10 bases separated the two germline ends. Germline-derived CDR1 and CDR2 are LGHNA and YNFKEQ. The CDR3 has 12 amino acids.

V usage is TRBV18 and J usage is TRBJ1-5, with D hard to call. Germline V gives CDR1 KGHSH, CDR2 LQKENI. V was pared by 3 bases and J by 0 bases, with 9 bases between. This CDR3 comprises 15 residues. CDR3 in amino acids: CASSPSSYSNQPQHF. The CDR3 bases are TGTGCCAGCTCACCGAGCAGTTATAGCAATCAGCCCCAGCATTTT.

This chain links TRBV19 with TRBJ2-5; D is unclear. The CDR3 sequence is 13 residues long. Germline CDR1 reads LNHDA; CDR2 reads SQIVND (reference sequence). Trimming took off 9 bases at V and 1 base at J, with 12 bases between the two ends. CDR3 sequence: CASNGRFQETQYF. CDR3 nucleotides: TGTGCCAGCAACGGGCGATTCCAAGAGACCCAGTACTTC. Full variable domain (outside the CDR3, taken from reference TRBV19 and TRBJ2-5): DGGITQSPKYLFRKEGQNVTLSCEQNLNHDAMYWYRQDPGQGLRLIYYSQIVNDFQKGDIAEGYSVSREKKESFPLTVTSAQKNPTAFYLCASNGRFQETQYFGPGTRLLVL.

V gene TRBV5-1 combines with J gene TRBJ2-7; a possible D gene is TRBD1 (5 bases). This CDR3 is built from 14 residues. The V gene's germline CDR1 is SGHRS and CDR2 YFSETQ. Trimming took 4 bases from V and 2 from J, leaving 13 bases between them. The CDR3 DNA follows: TGCGCCAGCAGCACTGACAGCCTCCCCTACGAGCAGTACTTC. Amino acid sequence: CASSTDSLPYEQYF.